Following are 17 T cell receptor beta chains from one sample sequenced in a study of PD-1 blockade in classical Hodgkin lymphoma. Autologous stem cell transplantation was followed by relapse in every patient, and brentuximab vedotin exposure varied. Sequencing used immunoSEQ multiplex PCR; TCRdb keeps in-frame clones, though not all of them. The sample holds nearly 55,000 clones, around 85% seen once. This sample comprised peripheral blood mononuclear cells (PBMCs), obtained at baseline. Receptors originate from a human donor with classical Hodgkin lymphoma.

The J gene is TRBJ2-1, the V gene TRBV18, with 7 bases aligning to TRBD1. Trimming at V came to 4 bases and at J to 0 bases, leaving 6 bases not matched to a gene. The CDR3 is 16 residues long. CDR1 KGHSH and CDR2 LQKENI come from the germline V gene. The CDR3: CASSRRTGRSYNEQFF. In DNA form, the CDR3 reads TGTGCCAGCTCACGACGGACAGGCCGCTCCTACAATGAGCAGTTCTTC.

This clone was recorded only once. The chain couples TRBV27 to TRBJ2-1; 8 bases map to TRBD2. The germline V gene has CDR1 MNHEY and CDR2 SMNVEV (reference sequence). The J segment lost 0 bases and the V segment lost 6 bases, leaving 4 bases of the junction unmatched. The CDR3 extends over 15 amino acids. CDR3 DNA: TGTGCCAGCAGACTTCGGGAGGGCTCCTACAATGAGCAGTTCTTC. Residues: CASRLREGSYNEQFF.

This clone was seen more than once but under ten times. The rearrangement links TRBV19 to TRBJ1-1; 8 bases are shared with TRBD1. This CDR3 comprises 13 residues. After removal of 5 bases from V and 4 bases from J, the junction contained 3 bases not matched to a gene. CDR1 LNHDA and CDR2 SQIVND come from the germline V gene (reference sequence). CDR3 coding DNA: TGTGCCAGTAGTGTGACAGGGGTCACTGAAGCTTTCTTT. Its translation is CASSVTGVTEAFF.

This clone was observed once. V gene TRBV7-2 combines with J gene TRBJ2-2; maybe TRBD2 (5 bases). The V end was cut by 5 bases, the J end by 6 bases, with 16 bases between. Germline loops: CDR1 SGHTA, CDR2 FQGNSA. CDR3 length: 15 amino acids. The DNA of the CDR3 is TGTGCCAGCAGCCCGGACTCCACCATAGCCGGGGAGCTGTTTTTT. Encoded protein: CASSPDSTIAGELFF. Combining the CDR3 with reference TRBV7-2 and TRBJ2-2 gives the whole variable domain GAGVSQSPSNKVTEKGKDVELRCDPISGHTALYWYRQSLGQGLEFLIYFQGNSAPDKSGLPSDRFSAERTGGSVSTLTIQRTQQEDSAVYLCASSPDSTIAGELFFGEGSRLTVL.

The V call is TRBV7-8, the J call TRBJ1-3; TRBD1 matches at 12 bases. The CDR3 is 16 amino acids. Trimming took 1 base from V and 4 from J; bases not matched to a gene: 2. The germline gives CDR1 SGHVS, CDR2 FQNEAQ. The CDR3 coding sequence is TGTGCCAGCAGCTTAGGTGGGACAGGGGGCGGAAACACCATATATTTT. Translated: CASSLGGTGGGNTIYF.

The rearrangement links TRBV6-5 to TRBJ1-1; D not certain. V was trimmed by 2 bases and J by 10 bases, leaving 14 bases between them. CDR3 length equals 13 residues. The germline gives CDR1 MNHEY, CDR2 SVGAGI. CDR3 coding DNA: TGTGCCAGCAGTTACGGTAGGGAGGGCCGAGCTTTCTTT. Encoded protein: CASSYGREGRAFF.

V and J are TRBV5-1 and TRBJ2-1, with 10 bases matching TRBD2. Germline V CDR1 and CDR2: SGHRS, YFSETQ. J was trimmed by 8 bases and V by 4 bases; bases with no gene match: 9. The CDR3 is made up of 15 amino acids. CDR3 protein: CASSLSGRGSDEQFF. The CDR3 coding sequence is TGCGCCAGCAGCCTAAGCGGGAGGGGGTCGGATGAGCAGTTCTTC. Full variable domain (outside the CDR3, taken from reference TRBV5-1 and TRBJ2-1): KAGVTQTPRYLIKTRGQQVTLSCSPISGHRSVSWYQQTPGQGLQFLFEYFSETQRNKGNFPGRFSGRQFSNSRSEMNVSTLELGDSALYLCASSLSGRGSDEQFFGPGTRLTVL.

The CDR3 protein is CASSLGTAYGYTF. The CDR3 DNA sequence: TGTGCCAGCAGTCTAGGGACAGCGTATGGCTACACCTTC. The rearrangement links TRBV6-5 to TRBJ1-2, with TRBD1 matching 7 bases. With V trimmed by 5 bases and J by 5 bases, 5 bases remained unmatched. Germline V gene lookup returns CDR1 MNHEY and CDR2 SVGAGI. This CDR3 spans 13 amino acids.

The chain combines TRBV29-1 with TRBJ2-1; D is ambiguous. This CDR3 is built from 12 residues. V was trimmed by 8 bases and J by 0 bases, leaving 8 bases between them. Looked up from germline, CDR1 is SQVTM and CDR2 is ANQGSEA. This chain's CDR3 is CSQKSSYNEQFF. CDR3 sequence (DNA): TGCAGCCAAAAGAGCTCCTACAATGAGCAGTTCTTC.

The chain combines TRBV2 with TRBJ2-7; 9 bases agree with TRBD2. J lost 12 bases, V lost 1 base, and 13 bases had no gene match. Germline values: CDR1 SNHLY, CDR2 FYNNEI. The CDR3 spans 15 residues. The CDR3 sequence: CASSEGYGLAGSLYV. The DNA of the CDR3 is TGTGCCAGCAGTGAAGGTTATGGCCTAGCGGGAAGTCTGTACGTC.

The table lists this clone with a few counts. This chain uses TRBV6-1 with TRBJ2-3, with D possibly called TRBD1 or TRBD2 (5 bases each). Germline values: CDR1 MNHNS, CDR2 SASEGT. With 7 bases removed from V and 0 bases from J, the gap between germline ends came to 14 bases. CDR3 size: 15 residues. CDR3 sequence: CASIWGTASTDTQYF. The CDR3 DNA is TGTGCCAGCATCTGGGGGACGGCTAGCACAGATACGCAGTATTTT.

The V and J genes are TRBV5-1 and TRBJ2-2; unclear D gene. Trimming shortened V by 1 base and J by 1 base, and 8 bases separated the two germline ends. This CDR3 is 15 amino acids long. CDR1 and CDR2 from the germline V gene are SGHRS and YFSETQ. DNA for the CDR3: TGCGCCAGCAGCTTGAGTAGCCGGAACACCGGGGAGCTGTTTTTT. This gives the protein CASSLSSRNTGELFF.

This chain uses TRBV25-1 with TRBJ2-7, with D tentatively TRBD2 (6 bases). CDR3 length: 12 residues. Looked up from germline, CDR1 is MGHDK and CDR2 is SYGVNS. The V end lost 8 bases, the J end lost 7 bases, and 15 bases lay between the germline ends. CDR3 sequence (DNA): TGTGCCAGCTTTACATTTGCGGGGGAGCAGTACTTC. Protein sequence: CASFTFAGEQYF.

This clone was found a few times. CDR3 loop: CASSIGTGGRGEQFF. Written as DNA, the CDR3 is TGTGCCAGTAGTATCGGGACAGGGGGCAGGGGTGAGCAGTTCTTC. The genes are TRBV19 and TRBJ2-1; 12 positions match TRBD1. The CDR3 spans 15 residues. CDR1 and CDR2 from the germline V gene are LNHDA and SQIVND (reference sequence). V shed 3 bases and J 9 bases; nucleotides not matched to a gene: 6.

The chain employs TRBV6-5 and TRBJ2-2; possible D gene TRBD2, 6 bases. This CDR3 comprises 13 residues. Trimming shortened V by 10 bases and J by 4 bases, and 13 bases separated the two germline ends. Germline V gene lookup returns CDR1 MNHEY and CDR2 SVGAGI. This CDR3 reads CAIRERSTGELFF. CDR3 nucleotides: TGTGCCATTCGGGAGCGTTCCACCGGGGAGCTGTTTTTT.

J is TRBJ2-7 and V is TRBV19, with D uncertain. The germline V gene encodes CDR1 LNHDA and CDR2 SQIVND (reference sequence). The CDR3 is 12 amino acids. Trimming stripped 9 bases from V and 3 bases from J, with 12 bases between. This CDR3 reads CASSQPNYEQYF. CDR3 DNA: TGTGCCAGCAGTCAACCGAACTACGAGCAGTACTTC.

The chain has TRBV6-6 and TRBJ2-7; 9 bases fit TRBD2. The V gene end was trimmed by 5 bases and the J gene end by 6 bases; junction bases not matched to a gene: 11. The CDR3 sequence is 15 residues long. Per germline, CDR1 MNHNY and CDR2 SVGAGI (reference sequence). This chain's CDR3 is CASSLWRGGEGEQYV. In DNA form, the CDR3 reads TGTGCCAGCAGTCTTTGGCGGGGGGGCGAGGGCGAGCAGTACGTC.